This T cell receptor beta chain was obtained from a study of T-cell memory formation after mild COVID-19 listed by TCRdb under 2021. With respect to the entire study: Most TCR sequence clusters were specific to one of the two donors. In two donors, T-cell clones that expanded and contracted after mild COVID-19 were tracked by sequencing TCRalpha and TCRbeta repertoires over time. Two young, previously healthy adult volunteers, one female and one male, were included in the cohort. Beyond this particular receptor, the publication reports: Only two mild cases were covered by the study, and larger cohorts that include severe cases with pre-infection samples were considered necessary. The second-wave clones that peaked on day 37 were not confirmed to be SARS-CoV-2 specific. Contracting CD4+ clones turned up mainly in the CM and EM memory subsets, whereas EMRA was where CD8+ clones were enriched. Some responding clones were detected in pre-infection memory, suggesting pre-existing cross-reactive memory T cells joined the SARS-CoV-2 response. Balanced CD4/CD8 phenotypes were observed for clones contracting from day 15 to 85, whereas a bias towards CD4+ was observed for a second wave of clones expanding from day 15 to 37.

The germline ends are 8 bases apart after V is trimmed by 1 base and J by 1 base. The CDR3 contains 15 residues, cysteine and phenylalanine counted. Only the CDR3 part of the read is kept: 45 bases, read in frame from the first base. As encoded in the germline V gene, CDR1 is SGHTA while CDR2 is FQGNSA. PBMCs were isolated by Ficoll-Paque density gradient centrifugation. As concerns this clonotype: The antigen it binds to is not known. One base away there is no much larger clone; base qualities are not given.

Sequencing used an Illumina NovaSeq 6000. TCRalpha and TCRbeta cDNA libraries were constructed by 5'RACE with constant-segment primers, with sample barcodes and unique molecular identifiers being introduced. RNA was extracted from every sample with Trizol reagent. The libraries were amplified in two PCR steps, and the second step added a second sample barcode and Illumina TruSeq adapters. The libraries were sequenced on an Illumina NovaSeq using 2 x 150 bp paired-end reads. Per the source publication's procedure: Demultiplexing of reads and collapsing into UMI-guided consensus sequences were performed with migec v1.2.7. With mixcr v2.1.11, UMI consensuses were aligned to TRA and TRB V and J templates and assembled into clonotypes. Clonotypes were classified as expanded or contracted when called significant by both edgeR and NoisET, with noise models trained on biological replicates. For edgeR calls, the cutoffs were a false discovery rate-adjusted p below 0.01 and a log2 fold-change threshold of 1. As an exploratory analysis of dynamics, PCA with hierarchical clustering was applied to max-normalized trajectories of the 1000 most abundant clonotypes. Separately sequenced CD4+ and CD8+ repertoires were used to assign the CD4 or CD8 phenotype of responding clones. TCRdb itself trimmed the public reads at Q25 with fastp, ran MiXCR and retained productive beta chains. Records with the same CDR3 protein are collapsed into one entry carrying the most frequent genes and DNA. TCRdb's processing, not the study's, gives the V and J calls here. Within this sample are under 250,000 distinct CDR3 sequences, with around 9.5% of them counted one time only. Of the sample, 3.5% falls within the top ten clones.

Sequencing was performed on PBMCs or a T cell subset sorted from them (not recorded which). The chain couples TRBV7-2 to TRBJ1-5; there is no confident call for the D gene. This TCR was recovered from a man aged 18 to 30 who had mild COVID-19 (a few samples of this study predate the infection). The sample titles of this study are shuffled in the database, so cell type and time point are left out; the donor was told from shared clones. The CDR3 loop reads CASSLVGVSNQPQHF. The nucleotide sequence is TGTGCCAGCAGCTTAGTGGGAGTCAGCAATCAGCCCCAGCATTTT.